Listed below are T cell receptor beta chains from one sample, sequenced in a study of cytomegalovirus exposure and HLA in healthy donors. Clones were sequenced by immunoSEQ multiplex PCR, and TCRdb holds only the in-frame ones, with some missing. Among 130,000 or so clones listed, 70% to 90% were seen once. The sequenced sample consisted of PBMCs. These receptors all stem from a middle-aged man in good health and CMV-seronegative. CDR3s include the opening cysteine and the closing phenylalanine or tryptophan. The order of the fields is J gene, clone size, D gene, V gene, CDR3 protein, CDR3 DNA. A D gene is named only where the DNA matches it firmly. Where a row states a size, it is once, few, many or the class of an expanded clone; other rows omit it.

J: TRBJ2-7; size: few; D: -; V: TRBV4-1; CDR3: CASSQESDSSYEQYF; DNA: TGCGCCAGCAGCCAAGAATCGGACTCCTCCTACGAGCAGTACTTC
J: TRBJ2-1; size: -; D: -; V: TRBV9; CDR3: CASSVVPSLNNEQFF; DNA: TGTGCCAGCAGCGTAGTTCCTAGCTTAAACAATGAGCAGTTCTTC
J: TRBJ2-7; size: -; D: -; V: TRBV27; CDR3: CASSLNPQTYEQYF; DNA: TGTGCCAGCAGTTTAAATCCGCAGACCTACGAGCAGTACTTC
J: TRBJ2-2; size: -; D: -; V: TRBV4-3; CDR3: CASSQDYRGGGELFF; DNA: TGCGCCAGCAGCCAGGACTATAGGGGTGGCGGGGAGCTGTTTTTT
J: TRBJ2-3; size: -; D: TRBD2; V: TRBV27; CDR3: CASSPTRLAGYTDTQYF; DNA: TGTGCCAGCAGTCCTACACGACTAGCGGGTTACACAGATACGCAGTATTTT
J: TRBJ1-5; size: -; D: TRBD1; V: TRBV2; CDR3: CASRDRGELSNQPQHF; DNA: TGTGCCAGCAGGGACAGGGGCGAACTTAGCAATCAGCCCCAGCATTTT
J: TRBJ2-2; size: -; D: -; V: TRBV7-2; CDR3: CASSSTSETGELFF; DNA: TGTGCCAGCAGCTCGACTAGTGAGACCGGGGAGCTGTTTTTT
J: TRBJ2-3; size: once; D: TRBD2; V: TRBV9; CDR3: CASSVGSGGPTDTQYF; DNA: TGTGCCAGCAGCGTAGGTAGCGGGGGACCCACAGATACGCAGTATTTT
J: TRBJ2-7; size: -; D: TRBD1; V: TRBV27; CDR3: CASSLLGTEYEQYF; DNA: TGTGCCAGCAGCCTTTTAGGGACAGAATACGAGCAGTACTTC
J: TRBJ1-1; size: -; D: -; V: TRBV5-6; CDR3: CASSPMYRGGTEAFF; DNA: TGTGCCAGCAGCCCGATGTACCGGGGGGGGACTGAAGCTTTCTTT
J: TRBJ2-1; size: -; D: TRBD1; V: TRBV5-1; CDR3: CASSFIGQGNYNEQFF; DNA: TGCGCCAGCAGCTTTATAGGACAGGGGAATTACAATGAGCAGTTCTTC
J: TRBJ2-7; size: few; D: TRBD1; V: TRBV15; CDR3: CATGVGTGDFYEQYF; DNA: TGTGCCACCGGTGTCGGGACAGGGGATTTCTACGAGCAGTACTTC
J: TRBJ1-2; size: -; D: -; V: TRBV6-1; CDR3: CASTGDPYGYTF; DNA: TGTGCCAGCACAGGGGACCCCTATGGCTACACCTTC
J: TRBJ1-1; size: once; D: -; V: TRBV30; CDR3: CAWSVLPTLEAFF; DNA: TGTGCCTGGAGTGTACTACCTACACTAGAAGCTTTCTTT
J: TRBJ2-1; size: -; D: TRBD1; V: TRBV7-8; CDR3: CASSLGVGTGFNEQFF; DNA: TGTGCCAGCAGCTTAGGAGTCGGGACAGGGTTCAATGAGCAGTTCTTC
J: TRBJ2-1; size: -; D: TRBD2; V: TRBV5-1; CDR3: CASSFYRSGGYNEQFF; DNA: TGCGCCAGCAGCTTCTACCGTAGCGGGGGATACAATGAGCAGTTCTTC
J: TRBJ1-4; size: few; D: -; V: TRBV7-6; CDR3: CASSVSPGEKLFF; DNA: TGTGCCAGCAGCGTCTCTCCGGGGGAAAAACTGTTTTTT
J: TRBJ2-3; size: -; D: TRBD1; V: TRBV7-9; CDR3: CASSQRQGGFGDTQYF; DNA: TGTGCCAGCAGCCAGAGACAGGGGGGGTTCGGGGATACGCAGTATTTT
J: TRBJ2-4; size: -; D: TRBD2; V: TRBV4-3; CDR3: CASSQILAGGLNIQYF; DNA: TGCGCCAGCAGCCAGATACTAGCGGGAGGCCTAAACATTCAGTACTTC
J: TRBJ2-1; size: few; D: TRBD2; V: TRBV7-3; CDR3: CASSPRTSGRGSYNEQFF; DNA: TGTGCCAGCAGCCCCCGGACTAGCGGGAGAGGCTCCTACAATGAGCAGTTCTTC
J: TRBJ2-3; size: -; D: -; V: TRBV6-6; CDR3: CASLIGGTQYF; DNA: TGTGCCAGCCTTATTGGGGGCACGCAGTATTTT
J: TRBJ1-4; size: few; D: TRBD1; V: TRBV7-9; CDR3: CSSSSSRDRDGEKLFF; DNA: TGTTCCAGCAGTTCGTCCCGGGACAGGGACGGTGAAAAACTGTTTTTT
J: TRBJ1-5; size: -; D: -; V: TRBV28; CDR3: CASSLLTGLNQPQHF; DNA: TGTGCCAGCAGTTTATTAACAGGGCTAAATCAGCCCCAGCATTTT
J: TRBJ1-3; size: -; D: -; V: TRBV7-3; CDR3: CASSPLGGSGNTIYF; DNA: TGTGCCAGCAGCCCCCTGGGGGGCTCTGGAAACACCATATATTTT
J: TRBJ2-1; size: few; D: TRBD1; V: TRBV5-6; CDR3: CASSTDRGNEQFF; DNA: TGTGCCAGCAGCACCGACAGGGGCAATGAGCAGTTCTTC
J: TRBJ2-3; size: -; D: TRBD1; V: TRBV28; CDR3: CASSLFDRADTQYF; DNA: TGTGCCAGCAGTTTATTCGACAGGGCCGATACGCAGTATTTT
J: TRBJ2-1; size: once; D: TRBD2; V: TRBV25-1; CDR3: CASSEGTSGPGEQFF; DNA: TGTGCCAGCAGTGAAGGAACTAGCGGTCCCGGTGAGCAGTTCTTC
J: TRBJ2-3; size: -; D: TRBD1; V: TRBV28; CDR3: CASSLPTPTGEPFTDTQYF; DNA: TGTGCCAGCAGTTTACCCACACCGACAGGGGAGCCATTCACAGATACGCAGTATTTT